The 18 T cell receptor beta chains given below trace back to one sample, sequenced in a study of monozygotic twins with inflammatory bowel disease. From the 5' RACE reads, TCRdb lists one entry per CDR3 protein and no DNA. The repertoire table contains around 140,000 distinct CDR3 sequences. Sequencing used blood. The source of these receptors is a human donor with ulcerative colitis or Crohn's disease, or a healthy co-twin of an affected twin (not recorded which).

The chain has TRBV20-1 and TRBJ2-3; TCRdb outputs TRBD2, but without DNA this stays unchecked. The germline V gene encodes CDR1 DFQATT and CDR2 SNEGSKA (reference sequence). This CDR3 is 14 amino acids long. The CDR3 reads CSASLTGRTDTQYF.

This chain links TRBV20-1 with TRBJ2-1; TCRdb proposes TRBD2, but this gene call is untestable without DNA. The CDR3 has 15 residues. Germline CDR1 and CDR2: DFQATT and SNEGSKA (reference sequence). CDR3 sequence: CSARVAGLPYNEQFF.

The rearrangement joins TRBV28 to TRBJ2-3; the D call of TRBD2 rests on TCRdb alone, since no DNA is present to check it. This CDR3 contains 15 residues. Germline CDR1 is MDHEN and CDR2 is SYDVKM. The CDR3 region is CASSAPGTKTDTQYF.

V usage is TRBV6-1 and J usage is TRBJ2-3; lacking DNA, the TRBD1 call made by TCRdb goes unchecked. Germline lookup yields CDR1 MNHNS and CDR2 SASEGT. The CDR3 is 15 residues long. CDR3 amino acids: CASSEGTGPTDTQYF.

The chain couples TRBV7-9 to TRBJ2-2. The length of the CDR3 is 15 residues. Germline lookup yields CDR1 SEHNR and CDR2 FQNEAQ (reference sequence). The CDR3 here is CASSFWTTNTGELFF.

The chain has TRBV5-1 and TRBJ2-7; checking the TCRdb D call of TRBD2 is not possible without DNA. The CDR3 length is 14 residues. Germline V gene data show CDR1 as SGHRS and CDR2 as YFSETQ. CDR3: CASSLASGREEQYF. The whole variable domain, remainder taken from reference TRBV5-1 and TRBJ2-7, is KAGVTQTPRYLIKTRGQQVTLSCSPISGHRSVSWYQQTPGQGLQFLFEYFSETQRNKGNFPGRFSGRQFSNSRSEMNVSTLELGDSALYLCASSLASGREEQYFGPGTRLTVT.

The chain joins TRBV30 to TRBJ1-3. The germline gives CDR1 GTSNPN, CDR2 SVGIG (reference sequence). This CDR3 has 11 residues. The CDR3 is CAWSVQGNIYF.

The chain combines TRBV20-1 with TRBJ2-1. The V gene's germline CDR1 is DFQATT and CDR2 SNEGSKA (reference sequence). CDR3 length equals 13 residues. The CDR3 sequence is CSAFSPSYNEQFF.

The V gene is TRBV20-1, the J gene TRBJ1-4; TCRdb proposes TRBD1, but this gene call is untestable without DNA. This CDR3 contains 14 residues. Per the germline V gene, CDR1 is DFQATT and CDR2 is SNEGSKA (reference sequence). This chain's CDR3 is CSARGGGPNEKLFF.

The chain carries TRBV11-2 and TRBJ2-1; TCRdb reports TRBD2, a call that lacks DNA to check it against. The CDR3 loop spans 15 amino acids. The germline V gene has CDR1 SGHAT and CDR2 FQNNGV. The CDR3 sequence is CASSLELAGFDEQFF.

The CDR3 region is CASSLPTGGTGELFF. The chain uses TRBV5-1 and TRBJ2-2; TCRdb's assignment of TRBD2 cannot be checked, as there is no DNA. This CDR3 spans 15 amino acids. Germline V lookup: CDR1 SGHRS, CDR2 YFSETQ.

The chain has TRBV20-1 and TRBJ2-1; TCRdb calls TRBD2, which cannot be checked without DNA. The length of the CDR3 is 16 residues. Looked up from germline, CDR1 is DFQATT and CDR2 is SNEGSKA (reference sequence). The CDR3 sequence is CSARNQRFSGKDEQFF.

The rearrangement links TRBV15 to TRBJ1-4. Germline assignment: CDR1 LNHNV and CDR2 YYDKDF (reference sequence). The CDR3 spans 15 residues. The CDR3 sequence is CATSRVPLCNEKLFF. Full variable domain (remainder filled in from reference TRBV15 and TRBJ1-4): DAMVIQNPRYQVTQFGKPVTLSCSQTLNHNVMYWYQQKSSQAPKLLFHYYDKDFNNEADTPDNFQSRRPNTSFCFLDIRSPGLGDTAMYLCATSRVPLCNEKLFFGSGTQLSVL.

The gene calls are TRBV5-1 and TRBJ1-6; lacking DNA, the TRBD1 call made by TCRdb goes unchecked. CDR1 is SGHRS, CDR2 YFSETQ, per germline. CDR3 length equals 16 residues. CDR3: CATIGPTGGILSPLHF.

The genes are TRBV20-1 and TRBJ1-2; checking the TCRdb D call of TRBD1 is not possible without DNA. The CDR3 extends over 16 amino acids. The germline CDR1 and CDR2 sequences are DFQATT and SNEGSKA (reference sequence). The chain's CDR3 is CSATAVWTGGTYGYTF.

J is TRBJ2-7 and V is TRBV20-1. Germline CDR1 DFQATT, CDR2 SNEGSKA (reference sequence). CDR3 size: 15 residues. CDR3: CSARDTIGRAYEQYF.

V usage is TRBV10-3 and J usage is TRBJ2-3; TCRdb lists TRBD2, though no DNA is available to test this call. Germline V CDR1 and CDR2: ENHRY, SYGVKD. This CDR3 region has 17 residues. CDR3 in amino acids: CAISERRSGRLGDTQYF.

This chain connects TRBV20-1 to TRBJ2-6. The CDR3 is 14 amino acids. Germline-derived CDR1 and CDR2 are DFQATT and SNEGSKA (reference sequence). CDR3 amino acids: CSANLFPGANVLTF.